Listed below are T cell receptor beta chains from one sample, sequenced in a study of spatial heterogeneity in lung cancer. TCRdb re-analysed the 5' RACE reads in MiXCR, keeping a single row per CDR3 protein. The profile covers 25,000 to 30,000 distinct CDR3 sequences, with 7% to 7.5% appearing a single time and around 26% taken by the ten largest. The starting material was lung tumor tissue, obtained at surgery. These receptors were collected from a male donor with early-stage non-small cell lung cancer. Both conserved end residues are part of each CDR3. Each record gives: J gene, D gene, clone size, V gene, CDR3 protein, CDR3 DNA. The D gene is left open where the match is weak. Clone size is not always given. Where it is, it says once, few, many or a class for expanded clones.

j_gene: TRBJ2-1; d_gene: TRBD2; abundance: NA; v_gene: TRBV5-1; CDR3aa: CASSLSAGDYNEQFF; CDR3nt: TGCGCCAGCAGCTTGTCAGCGGGGGACTACAATGAGCAGTTCTTC
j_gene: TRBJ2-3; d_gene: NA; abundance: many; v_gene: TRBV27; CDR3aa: CASAPGPPFSDTQYF; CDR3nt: TGTGCCAGCGCCCCAGGCCCCCCGTTCAGCGATACGCAGTATTTT
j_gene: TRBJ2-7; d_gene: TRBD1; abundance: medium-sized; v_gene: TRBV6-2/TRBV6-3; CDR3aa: CASRRQGSYEQYF; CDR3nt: TGTGCCAGCAGACGACAGGGGTCCTACGAGCAGTACTTC
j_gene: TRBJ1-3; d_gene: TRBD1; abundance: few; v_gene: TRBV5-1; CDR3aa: CASSLRTGAGNTIYF; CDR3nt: TGCGCCAGCAGCTTAAGGACAGGGGCTGGAAACACCATATATTTT
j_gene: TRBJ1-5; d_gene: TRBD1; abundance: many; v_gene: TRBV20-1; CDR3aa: CSASDTGTAGNQPQHF; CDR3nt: TGCAGTGCTAGCGATACCGGGACAGCCGGCAATCAGCCCCAGCATTTT
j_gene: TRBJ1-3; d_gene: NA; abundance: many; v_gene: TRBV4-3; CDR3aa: CASSKDSFSGNTIYF; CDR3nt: TGCGCCAGCAGCAAAGACAGTTTCTCTGGAAACACCATATATTTT
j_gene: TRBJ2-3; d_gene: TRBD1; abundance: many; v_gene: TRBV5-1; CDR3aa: CASSLKQGWSDTQYF; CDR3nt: TGCGCCAGCAGCTTGAAACAGGGGTGGTCGGATACGCAGTATTTT
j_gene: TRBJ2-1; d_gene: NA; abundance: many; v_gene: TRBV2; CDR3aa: CASDRGSGEQFF; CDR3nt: TGTGCCAGCGACAGAGGGTCTGGTGAGCAGTTCTTC
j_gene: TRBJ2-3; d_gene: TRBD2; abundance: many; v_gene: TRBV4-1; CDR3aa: CASSQGASGGSSLTDTQYF; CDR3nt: TGCGCCAGCAGCCAAGGAGCTAGCGGGGGGTCCAGCCTCACAGATACGCAGTATTTT
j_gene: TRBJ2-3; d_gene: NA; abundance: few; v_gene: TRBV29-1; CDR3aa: CSVLVSTGGDTQYF; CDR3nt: TGCAGCGTCCTGGTTTCTACAGGCGGAGATACGCAGTATTTT
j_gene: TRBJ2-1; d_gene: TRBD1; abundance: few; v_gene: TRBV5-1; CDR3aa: CASSLIGAGGISYNEQFF; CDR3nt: TGCGCCAGCAGCTTAATAGGGGCAGGGGGCATCTCCTACAATGAGCAGTTCTTC
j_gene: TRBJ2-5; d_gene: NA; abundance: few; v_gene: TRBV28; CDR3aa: CASRPFSLQETQYF; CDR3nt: TGTGCCAGCAGGCCATTCTCGCTTCAAGAGACCCAGTACTTC
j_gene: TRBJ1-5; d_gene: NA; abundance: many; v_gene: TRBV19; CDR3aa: CASNSDGGSNQPQHF; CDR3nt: TGTGCCAGTAATTCAGACGGAGGTAGCAATCAGCCCCAGCATTTT
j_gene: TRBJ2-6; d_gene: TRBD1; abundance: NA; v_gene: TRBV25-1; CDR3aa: CASSEYGTGAGANVLTF; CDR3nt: TGTGCCAGCAGTGAATACGGGACAGGAGCTGGGGCCAACGTCCTGACTTTC
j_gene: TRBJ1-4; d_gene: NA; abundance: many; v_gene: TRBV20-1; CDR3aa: CSARDPPDEKLFF; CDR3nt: TGCAGTGCTAGAGATCCGCCAGATGAAAAACTGTTTTTT
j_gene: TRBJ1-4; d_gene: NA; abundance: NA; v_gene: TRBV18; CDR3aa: CASSPGRIFNEKLFF; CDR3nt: TGTGCCAGCTCACCAGGACGGATCTTTAATGAAAAACTGTTTTTT
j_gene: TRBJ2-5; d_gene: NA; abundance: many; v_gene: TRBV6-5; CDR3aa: CASSYSGTEGLETQYF; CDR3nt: TGTGCCAGCAGTTACTCCGGGACGGAGGGTTTGGAGACCCAGTACTTC
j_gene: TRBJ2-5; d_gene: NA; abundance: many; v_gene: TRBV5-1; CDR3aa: CASSYGTQETQYF; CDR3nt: TGCGCCAGCAGCTACGGGACACAAGAGACCCAGTACTTC
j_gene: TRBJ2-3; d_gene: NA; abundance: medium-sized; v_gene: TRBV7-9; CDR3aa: CASSLGQISTDTQYF; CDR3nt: TGTGCCAGCAGCTTAGGCCAGATTAGCACAGATACGCAGTATTTT
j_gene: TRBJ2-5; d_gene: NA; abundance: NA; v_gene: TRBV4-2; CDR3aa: CASSQAWQQETQYF; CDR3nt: TGTGCCAGCAGCCAAGCGTGGCAGCAAGAGACCCAGTACTTC
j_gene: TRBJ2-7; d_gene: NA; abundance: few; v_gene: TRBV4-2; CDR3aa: CASSQDRGYEQYF; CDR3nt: TGTGCCAGCAGCCAAGATCGGGGTTACGAGCAGTACTTC
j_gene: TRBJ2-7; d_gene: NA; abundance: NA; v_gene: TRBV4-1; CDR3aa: CASSQELGSDEQYF; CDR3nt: TGCGCCAGCAGCCAAGAATTGGGGTCGGACGAGCAGTACTTC
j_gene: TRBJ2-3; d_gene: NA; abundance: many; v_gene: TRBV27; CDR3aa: CASSLGTGNTDTQYF; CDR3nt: TGTGCCAGCAGTTTAGGCACCGGTAACACAGATACGCAGTATTTT
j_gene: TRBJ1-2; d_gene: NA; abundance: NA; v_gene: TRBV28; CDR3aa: CASMSGIGASYGYTF; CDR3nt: TGTGCCAGCATGTCGGGAATTGGGGCTAGCTATGGCTACACCTTC
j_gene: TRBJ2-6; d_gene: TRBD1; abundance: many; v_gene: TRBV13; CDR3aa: CASSPGQGTGANVLTF; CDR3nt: TGTGCCAGCAGCCCCGGACAGGGGACGGGGGCCAACGTCCTGACTTTC
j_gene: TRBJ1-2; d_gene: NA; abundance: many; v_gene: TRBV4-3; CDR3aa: CASSQDPGSRYSFGYGYTF; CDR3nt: TGCGCCAGCAGCCAAGACCCGGGGAGTCGGTATTCTTTTGGCTATGGCTACACCTTC
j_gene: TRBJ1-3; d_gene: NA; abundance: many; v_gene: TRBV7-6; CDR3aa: CASSLFQDYSGNTIYF; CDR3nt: TGTGCCAGCAGCTTATTTCAGGACTACTCTGGAAACACCATATATTTT
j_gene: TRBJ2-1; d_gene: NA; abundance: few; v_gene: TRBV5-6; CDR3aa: CASSFWGDSHYNEQFF; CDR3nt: TGTGCCAGCAGCTTTTGGGGGGACAGCCACTACAATGAGCAGTTCTTC
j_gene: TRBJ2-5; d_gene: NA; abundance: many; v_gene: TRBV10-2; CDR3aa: CASSEGGWKTQYF; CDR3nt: TGCGCCAGCAGTGAAGGGGGTTGGAAGACCCAGTACTTC
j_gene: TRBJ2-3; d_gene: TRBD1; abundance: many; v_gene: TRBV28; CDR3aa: CASSFLRDRGLDTQYF; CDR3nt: TGTGCCAGCAGTTTCCTCCGGGACAGGGGGCTTGATACGCAGTATTTT
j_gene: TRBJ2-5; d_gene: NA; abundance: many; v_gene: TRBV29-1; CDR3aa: CGVARAAFQETQYF; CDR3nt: TGCGGCGTTGCCCGGGCCGCTTTCCAAGAGACCCAGTACTTC
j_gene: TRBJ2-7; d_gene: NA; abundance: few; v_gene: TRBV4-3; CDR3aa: CASSQGGGGEQYF; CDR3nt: TGCGCCAGCAGCCAGGGGGGGGGCGGCGAGCAGTACTTC
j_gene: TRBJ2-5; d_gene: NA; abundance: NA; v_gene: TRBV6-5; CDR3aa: CASRIPGGKETQYF; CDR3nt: TGTGCCAGCAGAATCCCGGGGGGCAAAGAGACCCAGTACTTC
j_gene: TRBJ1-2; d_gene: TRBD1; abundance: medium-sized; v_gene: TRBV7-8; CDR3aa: CASSSGQGTGGYTF; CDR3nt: TGTGCCAGCAGCTCGGGACAGGGGACTGGCGGCTACACCTTC
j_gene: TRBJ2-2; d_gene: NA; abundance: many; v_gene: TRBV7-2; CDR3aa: CASSLQRNTGELFF; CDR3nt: TGTGCCAGCAGCTTGCAGCGGAACACCGGGGAGCTGTTTTTT
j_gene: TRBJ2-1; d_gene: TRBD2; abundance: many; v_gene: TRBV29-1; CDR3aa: CSGSGAYNEQFF; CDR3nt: TGCAGCGGCAGCGGGGCCTACAATGAGCAGTTCTTC
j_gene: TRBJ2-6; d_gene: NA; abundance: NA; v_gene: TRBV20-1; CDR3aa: CSGSSETGANVLTF; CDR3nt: TGCAGTGGAAGCTCCGAAACTGGGGCCAACGTCCTGACTTTC
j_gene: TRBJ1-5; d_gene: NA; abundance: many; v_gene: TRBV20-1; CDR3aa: CSADQGSAYQPQHF; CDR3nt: TGCAGTGCCGACCAGGGTAGTGCCTATCAGCCCCAGCATTTT
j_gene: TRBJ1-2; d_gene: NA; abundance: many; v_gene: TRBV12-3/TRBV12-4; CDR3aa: CASSLRQGLSYGYTF; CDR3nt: TGTGCCAGCAGTCTCCGCCAGGGCCTGTCCTATGGCTACACCTTC
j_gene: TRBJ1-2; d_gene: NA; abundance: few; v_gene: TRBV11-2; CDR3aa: CASSSLPGLSTYGYTF; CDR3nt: TGTGCCAGCAGCTCGCTACCGGGACTCTCTACTTATGGCTACACCTTC
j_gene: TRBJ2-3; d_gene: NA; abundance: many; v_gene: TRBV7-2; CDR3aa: CASSLVLDSDTQYF; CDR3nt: TGTGCCAGCAGCTTAGTCCTCGATTCAGATACGCAGTATTTT
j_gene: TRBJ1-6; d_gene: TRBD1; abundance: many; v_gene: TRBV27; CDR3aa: CASTRTGSNSPLHF; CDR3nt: TGTGCCAGCACCCGGACAGGGTCTAATTCACCCCTCCACTTT
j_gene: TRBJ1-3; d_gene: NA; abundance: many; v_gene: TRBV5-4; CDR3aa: CASSLELGSGNTIYF; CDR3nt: TGTGCCAGCAGCTTGGAGTTAGGCTCTGGAAACACCATATATTTT
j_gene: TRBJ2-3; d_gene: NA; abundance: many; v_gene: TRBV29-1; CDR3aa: CSVEDHIADGTDTQYF; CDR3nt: TGCAGCGTTGAAGATCATATCGCGGACGGTACAGATACGCAGTATTTT
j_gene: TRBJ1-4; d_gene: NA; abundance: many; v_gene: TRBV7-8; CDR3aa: CASSLEGLVEKLFF; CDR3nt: TGTGCCAGCAGCTTAGAGGGACTGGTTGAAAAACTGTTTTTT
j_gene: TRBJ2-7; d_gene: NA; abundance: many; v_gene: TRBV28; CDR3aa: CASSTSGTEQYF; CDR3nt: TGTGCCAGCAGTACAAGTGGGACCGAGCAGTACTTC
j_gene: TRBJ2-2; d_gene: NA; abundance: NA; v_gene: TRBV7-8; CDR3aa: CASSPRRGPTGELFF; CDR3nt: TGTGCCAGCAGCCCCCGTAGAGGCCCCACCGGGGAGCTGTTTTTT
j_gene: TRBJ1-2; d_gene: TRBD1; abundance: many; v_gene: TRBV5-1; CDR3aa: CASSMGQGVYGYTF; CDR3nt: TGCGCCAGCAGCATGGGACAGGGCGTCTATGGCTACACCTTC
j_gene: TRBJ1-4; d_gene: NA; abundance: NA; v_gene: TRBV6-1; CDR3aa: CASSDHYARANNEKLFF; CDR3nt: TGTGCCAGCAGTGACCACTACGCCAGGGCGAACAATGAAAAACTGTTTTTT
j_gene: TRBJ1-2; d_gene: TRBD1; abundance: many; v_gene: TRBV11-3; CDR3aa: CASSLSGQGISHF; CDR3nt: TGTGCCAGCAGCTTATCTGGACAGGGTATCTCCCACTTC
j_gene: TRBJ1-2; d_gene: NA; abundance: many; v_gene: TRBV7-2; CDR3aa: CASSPDRNYGYTF; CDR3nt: TGTGCCAGCAGCCCCGACAGGAACTATGGCTACACCTTC
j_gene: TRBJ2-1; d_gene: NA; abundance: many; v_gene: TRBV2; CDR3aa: CASTRGAYRNEQFF; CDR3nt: TGTGCCAGCACTCGGGGGGCATACCGCAATGAGCAGTTCTTC
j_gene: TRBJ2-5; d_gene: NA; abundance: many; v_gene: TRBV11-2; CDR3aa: CASSSIRGSETQYF; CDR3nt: TGTGCCAGCAGCTCTATAAGGGGTTCGGAGACCCAGTACTTC
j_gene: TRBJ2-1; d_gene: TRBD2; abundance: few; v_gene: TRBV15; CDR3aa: CATVRGGGNEQFF; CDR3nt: TGTGCCACCGTGCGAGGCGGGGGGAATGAGCAGTTCTTC
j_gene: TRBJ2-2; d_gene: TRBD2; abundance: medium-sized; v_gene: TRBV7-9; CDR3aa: CASSGGSTGELFF; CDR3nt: TGTGCCAGCTCGGGGGGGAGCACCGGGGAGCTGTTTTTT
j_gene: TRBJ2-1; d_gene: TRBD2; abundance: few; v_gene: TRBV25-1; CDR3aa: CASRSSGGRYNEQFF; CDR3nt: TGTGCCAGCAGATCTAGCGGGGGCCGCTACAATGAGCAGTTCTTC
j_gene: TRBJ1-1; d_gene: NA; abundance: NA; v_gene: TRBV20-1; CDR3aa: CSARELGTGSNTEAFF; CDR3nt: TGCAGTGCTAGAGAGTTAGGGACGGGTTCGAACACTGAAGCTTTCTTT